A single sample gave rise to the 19 T cell receptor beta chains below, sequenced in a study of human T cells and chemical hapten exposure. Time point: patch test 1, 2 weeks after DPC sensitization. The treatment is: therapeutic diphenylcyclopropenone sensitization with weekly scalp DPC. Using its own MiXCR run on the RACE reads, TCRdb lists one record per CDR3 protein. The sample comprises roughly 200,000 distinct CDR3 sequences, approximately 20% of which are singletons, and approximately 6.7% rests with the top ten. The sample consisted of whole blood, taken in connection with sensitization to the hapten diphenylcyclopropenone (DPC). Source of these receptors: a woman between 45 and 65 years old with alopecia areata. Some clones in this sample may be carry-over from other donors' samples.

J is TRBJ2-2 and V is TRBV15; D is ambiguous. CDR1 and CDR2 from the germline V gene are LNHNV and YYDKDF (reference sequence). V was pared by 5 bases and J by 1 base, with 5 bases between. The length of the CDR3 is 13 residues. The CDR3 DNA reads TGTGCCACCAGCGGAAGGAACACCGGGGAGCTGTTTTTT. The encoded protein is CATSGRNTGELFF.

This clonotype was recorded many times. The chain carries TRBV20-1 and TRBJ2-5; D unresolved. Trimming took 1 base from V and 6 from J, leaving 6 bases between them. CDR1 is DFQATT, CDR2 SNEGSKA, per germline (reference sequence). This CDR3 comprises 11 residues. CDR3 in DNA: TGCAGTGCTAGAGCGTCTAAGACCCAGTACTTC. This gives the protein CSARASKTQYF.

The CDR3 here is CASSLRQVNQPQHF. The CDR3, as DNA: TGTGCCAGCAGCTTAAGACAGGTGAATCAGCCCCAGCATTTT. The chain carries TRBV7-2 and TRBJ1-5; maybe TRBD1 (6 bases). Germline V CDR1 and CDR2: SGHTA, FQGNSA. The V and J ends lost 2 bases and 4 bases respectively, with 9 bases between them. There are 14 residues in the CDR3.

The genes are TRBV29-1 and TRBJ2-1; D possibly corresponds to TRBD1 (5 bases). Per the germline V gene, CDR1 is SQVTM and CDR2 is ANQGSEA. The CDR3 extends over 12 amino acids. V gave up 5 bases and J gave up 8 bases, with 13 bases separating them. The CDR3 region has the DNA TGCAGCGTTAGGGCCCAAGGGGATGAGCAGTTCTTC. It translates to CSVRAQGDEQFF.

V is TRBV6-5 and J is TRBJ1-1; D perhaps matches TRBD1 (5 bases). V lost 7 bases and J lost 2, with 14 bases in between. The germline V gene encodes CDR1 MNHEY and CDR2 SVGAGI. This CDR3 comprises 14 residues. The CDR3 protein is CASTARGDNTEAFF. The DNA for the CDR3 is TGTGCCAGCACGGCTAGGGGCGATAACACTGAAGCTTTCTTT.

V and J are TRBV10-3 and TRBJ1-1; maybe TRBD1 (5 bases). Trimming removed 10 bases from V and 1 base from J, with 13 bases in between. From germline, CDR1 is ENHRY and CDR2 SYGVKD. The CDR3 contains 13 residues. The CDR3 nucleotides read TGTGCCACCACAGGAGCCGAGAACACTGAAGCTTTCTTT. This codes for CATTGAENTEAFF.

The V call is TRBV10-1, the J call TRBJ1-2; 7 bases match TRBD1. J gave up 3 bases and V 7 bases, and 17 bases lay outside the gene matches. This CDR3 has 17 residues. Germline V gene data show CDR1 as WNHNN and CDR2 as SYGVQD (reference sequence). CDR3 sequence: CASISQPTGEDYYGYTF. CDR3 sequence (DNA): TGCGCCAGCATCTCTCAACCTACAGGGGAGGATTACTATGGCTACACCTTC.

This clonotype was seen a few times. CDR3 DNA sequence: TGCAGCGTTGAAGGGGGGACAGGGGTATATGGCTACACCTTC. Its protein is CSVEGGTGVYGYTF. The rearrangement joins TRBV29-1 to TRBJ1-2; TRBD1 matches 10 bases. Per the germline V gene, CDR1 is SQVTM and CDR2 is ANQGSEA. Unmatched junction bases numbered 4, after V lost 1 base and J lost 5 bases. The length of the CDR3 is 14 residues.

This clonotype appeared a few times. The rearrangement uses TRBV28 and TRBJ2-6; the D gene is possibly TRBD1 (6 bases). This CDR3 is 15 amino acids long. V lost 6 bases and J lost 4, with 13 bases in between. The germline V gene encodes CDR1 MDHEN and CDR2 SYDVKM. The CDR3 spells CASSTGISGANVLTF. The CDR3 DNA reads TGTGCCAGCAGCACAGGGATCTCCGGGGCCAACGTCCTGACTTTC.

The gene calls are TRBV20-1 and TRBJ2-7; the D call may be TRBD1 or TRBD2 (6 bases each). Germline CDR1 reads DFQATT; CDR2 reads SNEGSKA (reference sequence). The V end lost 7 bases, the J end lost 4 bases, and 20 bases lay between the germline ends. This CDR3 is built from 14 residues. CDR3 residues: CSGSNGGRLYEQYF. CDR3 DNA sequence: TGCAGTGGATCTAACGGGGGCCGCCTATACGAGCAGTACTTC.

This clonotype was picked up a small number of times. Sequence at one end of the junction differs from germline and may be a read error. The gene calls are TRBV5-1 and TRBJ2-2, with unresolved D. The CDR3 loop spans 12 amino acids. The germline V gene has CDR1 SGHRS and CDR2 YFSETQ. The CDR3 reads CASSYNTWELFF. The CDR3 region has the DNA TGCGCCAGCAGCTATAACACCTGGGAGCTGTTTTTT.

The chain carries TRBV3-1 and TRBJ1-2; D not certain. CDR1 is LGHDT and CDR2 is YNNKEL in the germline V gene (reference sequence). Trimming cost V 0 bases and J 8 bases, with 13 bases left between them. This CDR3 has 14 residues. CDR3 sequence (DNA): TGTGCCAGCAGCCAAGATCAACGGGTGGGCGGCTACACCTTC. The encoded protein is CASSQDQRVGGYTF.

The chain uses TRBV7-2 and TRBJ2-7; D perhaps matches TRBD1 (6 bases). Germline loops: CDR1 SGHTA, CDR2 FQGNSA. The CDR3 is 14 amino acids. The V end lost 5 bases, the J end lost 2 bases, and 13 bases lay between the germline ends. CDR3 nucleotides: TGTGCCAGCAGCCCGCACAGGGACGCCTACGAGCAGTACTTC. This translates into CASSPHRDAYEQYF. Complete variable domain (other parts from reference TRBV7-2 and TRBJ2-7): GAGVSQSPSNKVTEKGKDVELRCDPISGHTALYWYRQSLGQGLEFLIYFQGNSAPDKSGLPSDRFSAERTGGSVSTLTIQRTQQEDSAVYLCASSPHRDAYEQYFGPGTRLTVT.

In DNA, the CDR3 is TGCAGTGCTACAGACTGGTCAAGCTCCTACAATGAGCAGTTCTTC. Its protein is CSATDWSSSYNEQFF. The gene calls are TRBV20-1 and TRBJ2-1; D is ambiguous. Germline lookup yields CDR1 DFQATT and CDR2 SNEGSKA (reference sequence). CDR3 size: 15 residues. V gave up 4 bases and J gave up 0 bases, with 13 bases separating them.

The gene calls are TRBV7-2 and TRBJ2-3, with D hard to call. Germline V gives CDR1 SGHTA, CDR2 FQGNSA. V was cut by 5 bases and J by 3 bases, with 6 bases left in between. The CDR3 runs 12 residues. For the CDR3, the DNA is TGTGCCAGCAGCCAATGGACAGATACGCAGTATTTT. It yields the protein CASSQWTDTQYF.

This chain uses TRBV20-1 with TRBJ1-5; the match to TRBD1 covers 7 bases. The CDR3 covers 15 residues. Germline V gives CDR1 DFQATT, CDR2 SNEGSKA (reference sequence). J lost 2 bases, V lost 4 bases, and 8 bases had no gene match. The CDR3 reads CSATIGGQRNQPQHF. The CDR3 coding sequence is TGCAGTGCTACTATTGGGGGACAGCGCAATCAGCCCCAGCATTTT.

This clonotype was observed a few times. The rearrangement uses TRBV9 and TRBJ2-3; 11 nucleotides align to TRBD2. Germline V CDR1 and CDR2: SGDLS, YYNGEE. V dropped 3 bases and J dropped 6; count of bases not matched to a gene: 15. The CDR3 extends over 18 amino acids. CDR3 amino acids: CASSAARGLAGGGDTQYF. In DNA form, the CDR3 reads TGTGCCAGCAGCGCGGCTCGAGGACTAGCGGGTGGGGGGGATACGCAGTATTTT.

A note on this clonotype: Germline and junction disagree at one end, which may indicate a read error. The rearrangement links TRBV29-1 to TRBJ1-1; 7 nucleotides agree with TRBD1. Germline lookup yields CDR1 SQVTM and CDR2 ANQGSEA. The length of the CDR3 is 11 residues. CDR3 sequence: CSVVVSGQKVF. The CDR3 DNA follows: TGCAGCGTTGTTGTTTCGGGACAGAAAGTCTTT. Full variable domain (missing parts from reference TRBV29-1 and TRBJ1-1): SAVISQKPSRDICQRGTSLTIQCQVDSQVTMMFWYRQQPGQSLTLIATANQGSEATYESGFVIDKFPISRPNLTFSTLTVSNMSPEDSSIYLCSVVVSGQKVFGQGTRLTVV.

This chain links TRBV29-1 with TRBJ2-1, with TRBD1 as a possible D gene (6 bases). Germline lookup yields CDR1 SQVTM and CDR2 ANQGSEA. The CDR3 loop spans 14 amino acids. With 4 bases removed from V and 1 base from J, the gap between germline ends came to 11 bases. CDR3 loop: CSVGSGESYNEQFF. For the CDR3, the DNA is TGCAGCGTTGGGTCAGGGGAGTCCTACAATGAGCAGTTCTTC.